This record concerns one T cell receptor (beta chain) sequence. Its antigen is currently not known. Base qualities are missing; no much larger clone stands one base away. The collaborating institutions used their own protocols to collect whole blood in K2EDTA tubes. Collaborator samples were shipped for TCRbeta analysis as frozen whole blood, isolated PBMCs, or DNA extracted from either sample type. CDR1 and CDR2 were assigned from the germline V gene as SNHLY and FYNNEI. The CDR3 measures 14 amino acids from cysteine to phenylalanine. Only the CDR3 part of the read is kept: 42 bases, read in frame from the first base. V is clipped by 4 bases and J by 1 base, and the sequence between their germline boundaries is 9 bases long. The immunoSEQ Assay, a bias-controlled multiplex PCR, was used to amplify TCRbeta CDR3 regions from genomic DNA. As for the original processing: Within the assay, amplification of reference gene primers was used to estimate how many nucleated cells each sample contained. To quantify the absolute abundance of each unique TCRbeta CDR3 rearrangement, sequence reads were collapsed and filtered. For each sample, productive Simpson clonality was calculated as the square root of Simpson's diversity index across productive rearrangements. TCRdb took this table from immuneACCESS and kept in-frame rearrangements with V and J called. Such tables lack part of the clones; where checked against another copy, unresolved V genes explain under half of the gap, and the rest is unexplained. The V and J calls and clone size were taken over from that table, and D and trimming were inferred from the DNA. The sample table holds about 73,000 clones, of which more than 60% were seen once. Of the sample, around 21% is held by the ten largest clones.

This entry comes from a study of blood T cell repertoires in COVID-19 (TCRdb year 2020). A note on the overall study: The collaborator samples originated in the United States, Italy and Spain and spanned the acute and convalescent phases of COVID-19. The material from the prospective study consisted of cDNA or gDNA derived from T cells, B-cell-depleted T cells, or PBMCs. Subjects who had been exposed to COVID-19, were actively infected with it, or had recovered from it provided the deeply sampled blood TCRbeta repertoires that made up the dataset. The repertoires were made available in a free public database intended to serve as a resource for research on the immune response to SARS-CoV-2. The samples were drawn from two sources: the first 160 participants of the ongoing ImmuneRACE study, and over 1,000 subjects contributed by 6 global collaborators. A de-identified subject ID, COVID-19 status, age in years and sex were almost always included in the sample metadata. Where available, HLA class I and class II types were obtained from metadata supplied by the sample provider rather than from assay-based typing. Findings and caveats that apply to the study as a whole: The amount of clinical and demographic metadata varied by source and participant and was provided uncurated.

Sequencing used peripheral blood. The clonotype originates from a man between 60 and 70 years old with acute or convalescent COVID-19. The rearrangement joined TRBV2 to TRBJ2-3; the best D guess is TRBD2, with 6 bases matching. In nucleotide form, the sequence is TGTGCCAGCAGTGTCGGGGGTGGCACAGATACGCAGTATTTT. Translated, this is CASSVGGGTDTQYF.